This TCR beta chain was identified in a study of blood T cells in healthy people across ages. Findings and caveats of the study: Diversity figures derived from one million T cells were judged to underestimate the true value.

Combining a sample-barcoded 5' primer with a J-beta primer mix, a second PCR ran for roughly 6 to 12 cycles. Every cDNA molecule carried a tag from a template-switch adaptor bearing 12 random nucleotides. TCRdb recomputed calls from the 5' RACE reads with MiXCR, one row per CDR3 protein. The sample shows almost 300,000 distinct CDR3 sequences, roughly 26% of them seen only once. A note on this clonotype: Its antigen is undetermined.

Each donor gave 9 to 10 milliliters of peripheral blood. The amount of total RNA extracted per sample was at least 6 micrograms. Germline values: CDR1 SQVTM, CDR2 ANQGSEA. The CDR3 length is 13 residues. V was shortened by 3 bases and J by 0 bases, with 8 bases between the two germline ends. The V gene is TRBV29-1, the J gene TRBJ1-1; D is ambiguous. Material for sequencing was blood. The receptor's source is a woman in her seventies in good health. The CDR3, as DNA: TGCAGCGTTGAGACGGCAGTGAACACTGAAGCTTTCTTT. Translated, it gives CSVETAVNTEAFF.